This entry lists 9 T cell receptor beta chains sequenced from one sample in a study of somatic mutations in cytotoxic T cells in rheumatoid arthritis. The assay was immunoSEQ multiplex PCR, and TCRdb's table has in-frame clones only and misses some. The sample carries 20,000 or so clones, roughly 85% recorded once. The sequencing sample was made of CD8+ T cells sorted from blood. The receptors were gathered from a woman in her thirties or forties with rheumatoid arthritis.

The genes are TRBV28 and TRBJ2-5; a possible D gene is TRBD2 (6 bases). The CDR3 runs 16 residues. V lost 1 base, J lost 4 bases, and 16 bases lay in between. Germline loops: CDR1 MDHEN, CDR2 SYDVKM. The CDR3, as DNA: TGTGCCAGCAGTTTATTTGGGGGGAGCGATCGAGAGACCCAGTACTTC. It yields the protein CASSLFGGSDRETQYF.

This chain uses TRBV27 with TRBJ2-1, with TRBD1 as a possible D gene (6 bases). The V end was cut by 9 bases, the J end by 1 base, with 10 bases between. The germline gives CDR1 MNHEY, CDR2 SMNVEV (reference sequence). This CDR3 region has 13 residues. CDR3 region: CASSRGSYNEQFF. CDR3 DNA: TGTGCCAGTTCCAGGGGATCCTACAATGAGCAGTTCTTC.

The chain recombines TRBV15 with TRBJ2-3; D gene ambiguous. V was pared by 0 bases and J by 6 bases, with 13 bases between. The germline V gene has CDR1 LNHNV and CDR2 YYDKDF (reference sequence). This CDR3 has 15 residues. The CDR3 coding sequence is TGTGCCACCAGCAGAGATATCGGGTTAAGGGATACGCAGTATTTT. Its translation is CATSRDIGLRDTQYF.

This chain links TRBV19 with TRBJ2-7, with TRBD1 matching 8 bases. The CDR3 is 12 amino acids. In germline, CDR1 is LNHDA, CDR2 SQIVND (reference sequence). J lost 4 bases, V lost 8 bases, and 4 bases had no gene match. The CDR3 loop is CASGTGRYEQYF. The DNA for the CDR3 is TGTGCCAGTGGGACAGGCCGATACGAGCAGTACTTC.

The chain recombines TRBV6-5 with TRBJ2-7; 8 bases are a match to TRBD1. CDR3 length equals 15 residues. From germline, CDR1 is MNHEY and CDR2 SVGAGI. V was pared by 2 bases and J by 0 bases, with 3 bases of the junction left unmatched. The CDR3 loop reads CASSYGTGLSYEQYF. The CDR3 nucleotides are TGTGCCAGCAGTTACGGGACAGGCCTCTCCTACGAGCAGTACTTC.

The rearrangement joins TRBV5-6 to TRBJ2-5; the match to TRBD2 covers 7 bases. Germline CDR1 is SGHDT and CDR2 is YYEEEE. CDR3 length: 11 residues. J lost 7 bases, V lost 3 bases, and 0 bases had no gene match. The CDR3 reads CASSWGGTQYF. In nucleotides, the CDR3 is TGTGCCAGCAGCTGGGGGGGGACCCAGTACTTC. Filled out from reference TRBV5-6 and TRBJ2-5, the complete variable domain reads DAGVTQSPTHLIKTRGQQVTLRCSPKSGHDTVSWYQQALGQGPQFIFQYYEEEERQRGNFPDRFSGHQFPNYSSELNVNALLLGDSALYLCASSWGGTQYFGPGTRLLVL.

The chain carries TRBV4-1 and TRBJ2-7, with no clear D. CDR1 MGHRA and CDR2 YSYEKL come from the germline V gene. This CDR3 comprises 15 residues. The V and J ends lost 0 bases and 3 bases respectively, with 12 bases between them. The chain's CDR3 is CASSQDSRVNYEQYF. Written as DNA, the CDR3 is TGCGCCAGCAGCCAAGATTCTCGGGTCAACTACGAGCAGTACTTC.

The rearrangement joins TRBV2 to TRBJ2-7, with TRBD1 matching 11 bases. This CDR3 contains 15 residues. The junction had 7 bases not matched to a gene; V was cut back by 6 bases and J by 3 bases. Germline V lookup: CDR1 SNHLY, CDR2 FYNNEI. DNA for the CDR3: TGTGCCAGCAGCGGAGCCGGGACAGGGGGCTACGAGCAGTACTTC. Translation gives CASSGAGTGGYEQYF.

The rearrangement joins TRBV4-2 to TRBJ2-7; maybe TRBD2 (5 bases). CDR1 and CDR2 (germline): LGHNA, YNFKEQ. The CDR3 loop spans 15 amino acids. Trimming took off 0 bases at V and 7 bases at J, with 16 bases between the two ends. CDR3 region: CASSQENEMSGEQYF. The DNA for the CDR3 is TGTGCCAGCAGCCAAGAAAATGAAATGTCGGGGGAGCAGTACTTC.